This is a list of T cell receptor beta chains from one sample in a study of cytomegalovirus exposure and HLA in healthy donors. Profiling relied on immunoSEQ multiplex PCR, and the TCRdb table lists in-frame clones only, not all of them. This repertoire shows 100,000 to 150,000 clones, roughly 70% found once; its top ten account for approximately 3.8%. The source material was PBMCs. These receptors were obtained from a man aged 25-45 years in good health and CMV-seronegative. CDR3s include the opening cysteine and the closing phenylalanine or tryptophan. D genes are given only for firm matches. Size is omitted from some rows. Given values are once, few, many or a class for expanded clones.

TRBD2	TRBV6-1	TRBJ2-7	few	TGTGCCAGCAGTGAACTAGCGGGGGCCGCCTACGAGCAGTACTTC	CASSELAGAAYEQYF
-	TRBV7-2	TRBJ1-6	-	TGTGCCAGCAGCTTAGTTGCTGGAGAGCATTCACCCCTCCACTTT	CASSLVAGEHSPLHF
-	TRBV4-1	TRBJ1-1	-	TGCGCCAGCAGCCCAACGGGGTTAACCACTGAAGCTTTCTTT	CASSPTGLTTEAFF
-	TRBV6-6	TRBJ2-3	once	TGTGCCAGCAGACTCGGCGGGGACACAGATACGCAGTATTTT	CASRLGGDTDTQYF
TRBD1	TRBV18	TRBJ1-6	-	TGTGCCAGCTCACCACCGGGACAGGGTTCGCTAGCCTATAATTCACCCCTCCACTTT	CASSPPGQGSLAYNSPLHF
TRBD1	TRBV27	TRBJ2-7	-	TGTGCCAGCAGTATAAGGGGGCAACGCTACGAGCAGTACTTC	CASSIRGQRYEQYF
-	TRBV2	TRBJ2-1	once	TGTGCCAGCAGTGGAAACAAACAGGGCTACAATGAGCAGTTCTTC	CASSGNKQGYNEQFF
-	TRBV28	TRBJ1-4	-	TGTGCCAGCAGTTCATCGGGAGGGGGGCTTCGGGAAAAACTGTTTTTT	CASSSSGGGLREKLFF
-	TRBV5-5	TRBJ1-1	-	TGTGCCAGCAGCTCCGGGGGGGATGAAGCTTTCTTT	CASSSGGDEAFF
-	TRBV28	TRBJ2-7	-	TGTGCCAGCAGTTTCCCTCTGGGGGGTAGGAGGGGTTTACGGGATTACGAGCAGTACTTC	CASSFPLGGRRGLRDYEQYF